The clone carrying this TCR beta chain was counted only a few times. Assignment of participants to cohorts was predicated upon participant-reported clinical history. The CDR3 runs to 12 residues. Germline V CDR1 and CDR2: SEHNR, FQNEAQ (reference sequence). Trimming stripped 5 bases from V and 6 bases from J, with 10 bases between. These data belong to a study of blood T cell repertoires in COVID-19. About the research overall: Samples came from the United States, Italy and Spain, spanning acute and convalescent COVID-19.

Original analysis: Using reference gene primer amplification, nucleated cell counts were estimated. Sequencing was performed with immunoSEQ multiplex PCR; in TCRdb, only in-frame clones are kept and a portion is missing. D and trimming were read from the DNA, whereas the V and J calls and clone size are those reported in that table. The sample records 200,000 to 250,000 clones, 88% being singletons. This clonotype originated in a woman in her fifties or sixties with acute COVID-19. V and J are TRBV7-9 and TRBJ1-1, with a tentative D call TRBD1 (5 bases). Sequencing used PBMCs or T cells enriched from blood (not recorded which). Here the CDR3 reads CASSQGRSEAFF. The CDR3, as DNA: TGTGCCAGCAGCCAGGGTAGGTCTGAAGCTTTCTTT.